The 21 T cell receptor beta chains listed next were all sequenced from one sample in a study of chemoradiotherapy in HPV16-positive cancers. The repertoire was sequenced with immunoSEQ multiplex PCR; TCRdb's copy has only in-frame clones and lacks some. Among around 30,000 clones listed, about nine tenths were seen once. The sequenced sample was blood, obtained from a patient who underwent chemoradiotherapy. These receptors were taken from a human donor with HPV-associated anogenital cancer.

The V gene is TRBV5-4, the J gene TRBJ1-2; 7 nucleotides align to TRBD1. The CDR3 spans 15 residues. Germline values: CDR1 SGHNT, CDR2 YYREEE (reference sequence). The J segment lost 0 bases and the V segment lost 6 bases, leaving 8 bases of the junction unmatched. The CDR3 DNA reads TGTGCCAGCACCCGGGGACAGATCGCTAACTATGGCTACACCTTC. This encodes CASTRGQIANYGYTF.

This chain uses TRBV6-5 with TRBJ2-7; D gene ambiguous. This CDR3 has 13 amino acids. V lost 2 bases and J lost 5, with 10 bases in between. In germline, CDR1 is MNHEY, CDR2 SVGAGI. In nucleotides, the CDR3 is TGTGCCAGCAGTTACCCTCGGCGCGACGAGCAGTACTTC. Translating it yields CASSYPRRDEQYF.

The V gene is TRBV27, the J gene TRBJ1-2; 8 nucleotides match TRBD1. Germline V gene lookup returns CDR1 MNHEY and CDR2 SMNVEV (reference sequence). CDR3 length equals 14 residues. Germline trimming cut 3 bases from V and 7 bases from J; bases unmatched to any gene: 7. CDR3: CASSLGGQVSGYTF. The CDR3 DNA reads as TGTGCCAGCAGTTTGGGGGGACAGGTCAGTGGCTACACCTTC.

The genes are TRBV18 and TRBJ1-1; TRBD1 matches 7 bases. Trimming at V came to 3 bases and at J to 3 bases, leaving 10 bases not matched to a gene. Germline values: CDR1 KGHSH, CDR2 LQKENI. This CDR3 contains 16 residues. The CDR3 DNA is TGTGCCAGCTCACCGACACTAGCCAGGGGGGACACTGAAGCTTTCTTT. Translated: CASSPTLARGDTEAFF.

The chain joins TRBV11-2 to TRBJ1-6; D gene unclear. This CDR3 region has 13 residues. Trimming shortened V by 6 bases and J by 11 bases, and 14 bases separated the two germline ends. The germline V gene encodes CDR1 SGHAT and CDR2 FQNNGV. CDR3 sequence reads: CASRQQPTAPLHF. CDR3 coding DNA: TGTGCCAGCAGACAACAGCCAACAGCACCCCTCCACTTT.

This chain links TRBV11-3 with TRBJ2-1; possible D gene TRBD2, 7 bases. This CDR3 region has 13 residues. The germline gives CDR1 SGHNT, CDR2 YENEEA. The ends were cut back, 8 bases at V and 5 bases at J, with 13 bases in the middle. This CDR3 reads CASAQGGDNEQFF. CDR3 nucleotide sequence: TGTGCCAGCGCCCAAGGGGGGGACAATGAGCAGTTCTTC.

The V gene is TRBV9, the J gene TRBJ2-1; 8 positions match TRBD1. The germline V gene has CDR1 SGDLS and CDR2 YYNGEE. The CDR3 spans 18 residues. Trimming removed 0 bases from V and 6 bases from J; junction bases left unmatched: 14. The CDR3 sequence: CASSVAPPGQGARNEQFF. CDR3 sequence (DNA): TGTGCCAGCAGCGTAGCTCCCCCCGGGCAGGGGGCGCGCAATGAGCAGTTCTTC.

This chain joins TRBV7-9 and TRBJ1-2; 7 bases align to TRBD1. CDR1 SEHNR and CDR2 FQNEAQ come from the germline V gene (reference sequence). With V trimmed by 5 bases and J by 2 bases, 8 bases remained unmatched. The CDR3 is 15 residues long. Here the CDR3 reads CASSRDRKENYGYTF. As DNA, the CDR3 is TGTGCCAGCAGCAGGGACAGAAAGGAGAACTATGGCTACACCTTC. Filled out from reference TRBV7-9 and TRBJ1-2, the complete variable domain reads DTGVSQNPRHKITKRGQNVTFRCDPISEHNRLYWYRQTLGQGPEFLTYFQNEAQLEKSRLLSDRFSAERPKGSFSTLEIQRTEQGDSAMYLCASSRDRKENYGYTFGSGTRLTVV.

The rearrangement uses TRBV11-2 and TRBJ2-5; D gene uncertain. Germline-derived CDR1 and CDR2 are SGHAT and FQNNGV. The CDR3 runs to 14 residues. V gave up 2 bases and J gave up 5 bases, with 12 bases separating them. The CDR3 nucleotides are TGTGCCAGCAGCTTAACGGATTTCCGGGAGACCCAGTACTTC. As protein: CASSLTDFRETQYF.

This clone was seen only once. V gene TRBV7-3 combines with J gene TRBJ2-2, with 10 nucleotides matching TRBD1. Germline CDR1 SGHTA, CDR2 FQGTGA. V was clipped by 5 bases and J by 4 bases; unmatched bases: 1. CDR3 length: 14 amino acids. The chain's CDR3 is CASSRTGGTGELFF. The CDR3 DNA sequence: TGTGCCAGCAGCCGGACAGGGGGCACCGGGGAGCTGTTTTTT.

This clone is large in the sample. The V gene is TRBV6-1, the J gene TRBJ1-5; D is undetermined. The CDR3 runs 14 residues. Germline V lookup: CDR1 MNHNS, CDR2 SASEGT. Trimming cost V 6 bases and J 0 bases, with 9 bases left between them. CDR3 sequence reads: CASRAGYSNQPQHF. The CDR3 DNA sequence: TGTGCCAGCAGAGCAGGTTATAGCAATCAGCCCCAGCATTTT.

This clone was counted a few times. V gene TRBV6-1 combines with J gene TRBJ2-1; D uncertain. This CDR3 spans 15 amino acids. Trimming left V 2 bases short and J 3 bases short, with 11 bases between. Germline CDR1 reads MNHNS; CDR2 reads SASEGT. The CDR3 protein is CASSEILQLYNEQFF. CDR3 DNA: TGTGCCAGCAGTGAAATCCTGCAGCTCTACAATGAGCAGTTCTTC.

The chain couples TRBV10-3 to TRBJ1-5, with D maybe TRBD1 (5 bases). Between the trimmed V and J ends, which lost 8 bases and 5 bases, there was a span of 13 bases. Germline lookup yields CDR1 ENHRY and CDR2 SYGVKD. CDR3 length: 13 residues. The CDR3 nucleotides are TGTGCCATCGGGCTGGGGGGGGATCAGCCCCAGCATTTT. Translated: CAIGLGGDQPQHF.

The V and J genes are TRBV4-3 and TRBJ1-4; D is possibly TRBD1 (6 bases). Trimming took off 0 bases at V and 5 bases at J, with 10 bases between the two ends. The V gene's germline CDR1 is LGHNA and CDR2 YSLEER. The CDR3 is 15 amino acids. The CDR3 loop is CASSQDQGRNEKLFF. The DNA of the CDR3 is TGCGCCAGCAGCCAAGATCAGGGGCGGAATGAAAAACTGTTTTTT.

The genes are TRBV30 and TRBJ1-1; no clear D. V lost 4 bases to trimming and J lost 4 bases, with 16 bases between them. CDR3 length equals 14 residues. Germline V gene lookup returns CDR1 GTSNPN and CDR2 SVGIG (reference sequence). The CDR3, as DNA: TGTGCCTGGACTGACATTTGGGGAGGCACTGAAGCTTTCTTT. Its protein product is CAWTDIWGGTEAFF. Drawing the rest from reference TRBV30 and TRBJ1-1, the complete variable domain is SQTIHQWPATLVQPVGSPLSLECTVEGTSNPNLYWYRQAAGRGLQLLFYSVGIGQISSEVPQNLSASRPQDRQFILSSKKLLLSDSGFYLCAWTDIWGGTEAFFGQGTRLTVV.

This rearrangement joins TRBV7-2 to TRBJ1-6; no clear D gene. Germline V lookup: CDR1 SGHTA, CDR2 FQGNSA. The CDR3 has 12 residues. The V and J ends lost 5 bases and 9 bases respectively, with 8 bases between them. The DNA for the CDR3 is TGTGCCAGCAGCCGAGCACCTTCACCCCTCCACTTT. It translates to CASSRAPSPLHF.

This chain joins TRBV9 and TRBJ2-3, with 10 bases aligning to TRBD2. The CDR3 length is 17 residues. Losses at the gene ends were 0 bases for V and 6 bases for J; bases not matched to a gene: 10. The V gene's germline CDR1 is SGDLS and CDR2 YYNGEE. CDR3 DNA: TGTGCCAGCAGCGTAGAAGGACTAGCGGCTACTGGGGATACGCAGTATTTT. Translation gives CASSVEGLAATGDTQYF.

The chain uses TRBV19 and TRBJ1-5; 7 bases agree with TRBD1. Germline CDR1 reads LNHDA; CDR2 reads SQIVND (reference sequence). Trimming took 5 bases from V and 3 from J; bases not matched to a gene: 7. The CDR3 has 15 amino acids. The CDR3 DNA follows: TGTGCCAGTAGTTCCGGGACAGACTTCAATCAGCCCCAGCATTTT. Protein product: CASSSGTDFNQPQHF.

J is TRBJ1-2 and V is TRBV19; D is unresolved. The germline CDR1 and CDR2 sequences are LNHDA and SQIVND (reference sequence). Between the trimmed V and J ends, which lost 8 bases and 0 bases, there was a span of 7 bases. This CDR3 has 12 residues. CDR3 protein: CASFLANYGYTF. As DNA, the CDR3 is TGTGCCAGTTTCTTAGCTAACTATGGCTACACCTTC.

The V and J genes are TRBV5-6 and TRBJ1-3; D unresolved. V shed 0 bases and J shed 4 bases, with 11 bases lying between them. Germline V gene lookup returns CDR1 SGHDT and CDR2 YYEEEE. The CDR3 loop spans 15 amino acids. This CDR3 is CASSLAGPEGNTIYF. The CDR3 DNA follows: TGTGCCAGCAGCTTGGCCGGGCCGGAGGGAAACACCATATATTTT.

The gene calls are TRBV5-4 and TRBJ2-6; no firm D call. The V gene lost 4 bases and the J gene lost 2 bases, with 10 bases spanning the gap. This CDR3 has 15 residues. Germline V CDR1 and CDR2: SGHNT, YYREEE (reference sequence). Written as DNA, the CDR3 is TGTGCCAGCAGCCCCACGCAAGCTGGGGCCAACGTCCTGACTTTC. This codes for CASSPTQAGANVLTF.